The 3 T cell receptor beta chains listed next were all sequenced from one sample in a study of OX40 agonist ivuxolimab in advanced cancers. Repertoires were generated with immunoSEQ multiplex PCR, while TCRdb's copy carries only in-frame clones and drops some. This sample has some 58,000 clones; around 90% occur once, and the top ten carry roughly 0.75%. The starting material was CD4+ or CD8+ T cells sorted from blood, obtained in a trial of the OX40 agonist ivuxolimab. The receptor source for this set is an adult with an advanced solid tumor such as melanoma, head and neck, liver or kidney cancer.

This clone was recorded once. This rearrangement joins TRBV7-9 to TRBJ2-1, with D hard to call. V lost 1 base and J lost 12, with 10 bases in between. From germline, CDR1 is SEHNR and CDR2 FQNEAQ (reference sequence). There are 12 residues in the CDR3. CDR3 sequence: CASSLGVIRQFF. The CDR3 nucleotides are TGTGCCAGCAGCTTAGGGGTCATCCGGCAGTTCTTC.

The chain has TRBV2 and TRBJ1-2, with TRBD1 identical over 7 bases. With V trimmed by 3 bases and J by 0 bases, 4 bases remained unmatched. This CDR3 spans 15 amino acids. The germline V gene has CDR1 SNHLY and CDR2 FYNNEI. CDR3 DNA: TGTGCCAGCAGTGAGAGCAGGGGGGCTAACTATGGCTACACCTTC. It is translated as CASSESRGANYGYTF.

The genes are TRBV5-1 and TRBJ2-7, with 8 bases matching TRBD1. With V trimmed by 4 bases and J by 1 base, 10 bases remained unmatched. CDR1 is SGHRS, CDR2 YFSETQ, per germline. The CDR3 length is 16 residues. CDR3 in amino acids: CASSTAPGTGSYEQYF. CDR3 nucleotides: TGCGCCAGCAGCACCGCCCCCGGGACAGGATCCTACGAGCAGTACTTC. Full variable domain (outside the CDR3, taken from reference TRBV5-1 and TRBJ2-7): KAGVTQTPRYLIKTRGQQVTLSCSPISGHRSVSWYQQTPGQGLQFLFEYFSETQRNKGNFPGRFSGRQFSNSRSEMNVSTLELGDSALYLCASSTAPGTGSYEQYFGPGTRLTVT.